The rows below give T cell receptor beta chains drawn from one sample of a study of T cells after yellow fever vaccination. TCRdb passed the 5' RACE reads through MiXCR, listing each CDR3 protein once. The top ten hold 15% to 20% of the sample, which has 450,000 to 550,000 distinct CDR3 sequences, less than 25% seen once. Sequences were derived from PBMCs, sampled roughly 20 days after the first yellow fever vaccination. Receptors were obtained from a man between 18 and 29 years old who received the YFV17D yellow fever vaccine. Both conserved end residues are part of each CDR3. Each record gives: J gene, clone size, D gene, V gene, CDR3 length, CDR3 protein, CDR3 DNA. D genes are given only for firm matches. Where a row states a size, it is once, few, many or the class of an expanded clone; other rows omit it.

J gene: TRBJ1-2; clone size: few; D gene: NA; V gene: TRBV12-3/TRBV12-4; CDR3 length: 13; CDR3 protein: CASSYLGIGGYTF; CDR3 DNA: TGTGCCAGCAGTTACCTGGGAATCGGGGGCTACACCTTC
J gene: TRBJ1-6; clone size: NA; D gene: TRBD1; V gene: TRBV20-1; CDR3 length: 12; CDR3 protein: CSAGGQGMPLHF; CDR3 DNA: TGCAGTGCTGGAGGACAGGGGATGCCCCTCCACTTT
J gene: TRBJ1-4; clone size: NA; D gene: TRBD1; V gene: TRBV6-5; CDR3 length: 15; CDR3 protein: CASSYSGTGNEKLFF; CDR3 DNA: TGTGCCAGCAGTTACTCTGGGACAGGGAATGAAAAACTGTTTTTT
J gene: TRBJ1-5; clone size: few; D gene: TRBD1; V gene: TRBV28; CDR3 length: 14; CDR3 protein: CASEDRESNQPQHF; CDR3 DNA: TGTGCCAGCGAGGACAGGGAGAGCAATCAGCCCCAGCATTTT
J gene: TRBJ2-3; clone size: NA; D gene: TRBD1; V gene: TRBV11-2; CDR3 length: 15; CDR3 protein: CASSGWTGEEGTQYF; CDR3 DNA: TGTGCCAGCAGCGGGTGGACAGGGGAAGAAGGTACGCAGTATTTT
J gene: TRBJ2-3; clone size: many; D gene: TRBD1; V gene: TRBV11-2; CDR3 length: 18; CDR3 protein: CASRLTGGEPTRTDTQYF; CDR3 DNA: TGTGCCAGCAGGTTGACAGGGGGCGAACCGACCCGCACAGATACGCAGTATTTT
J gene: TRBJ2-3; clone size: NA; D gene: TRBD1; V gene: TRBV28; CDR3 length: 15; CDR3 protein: CASTPQGASTDTQYF; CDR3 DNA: TGTGCCAGCACTCCGCAGGGGGCGAGCACAGATACGCAGTATTTT
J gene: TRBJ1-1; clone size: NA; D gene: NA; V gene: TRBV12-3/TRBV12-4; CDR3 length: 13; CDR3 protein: CASSLVAYTEAFF; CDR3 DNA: TGTGCCAGCAGTTTGGTAGCCTACACTGAAGCTTTCTTT
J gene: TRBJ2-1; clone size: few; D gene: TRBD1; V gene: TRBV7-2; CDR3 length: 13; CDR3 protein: CASSPRQGNEQFF; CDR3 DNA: TGTGCCAGCAGCCCTCGACAGGGCAATGAGCAGTTCTTC
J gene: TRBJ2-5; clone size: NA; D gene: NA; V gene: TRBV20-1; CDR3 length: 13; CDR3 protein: CSASGGRQETQYF; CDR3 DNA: TGCAGTGCTAGCGGGGGGCGGCAAGAGACCCAGTACTTC
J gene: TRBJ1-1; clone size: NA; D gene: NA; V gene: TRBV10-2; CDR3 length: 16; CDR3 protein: CASSEDLALRDTEAFF; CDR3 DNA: TGCGCCAGCAGTGAGGATTTGGCCCTCCGGGACACTGAAGCTTTCTTT
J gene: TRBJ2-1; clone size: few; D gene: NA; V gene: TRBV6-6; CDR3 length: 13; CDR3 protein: CASSYPAVDEQFF; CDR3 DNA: TGTGCCAGCAGTTACCCCGCCGTAGATGAGCAGTTCTTC
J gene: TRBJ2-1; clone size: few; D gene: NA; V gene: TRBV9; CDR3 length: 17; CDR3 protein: CASSVYWDPGTGNEQFF; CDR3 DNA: TGTGCCAGCAGCGTATATTGGGACCCCGGGACCGGCAATGAGCAGTTCTTC
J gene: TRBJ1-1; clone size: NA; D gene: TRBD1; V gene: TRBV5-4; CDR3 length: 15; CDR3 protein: CASSPWKGARTEAFF; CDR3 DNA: TGTGCCAGCAGCCCTTGGAAGGGGGCGCGCACTGAAGCTTTCTTT
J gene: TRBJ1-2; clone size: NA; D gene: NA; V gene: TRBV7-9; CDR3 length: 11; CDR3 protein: CASGGDYGYTF; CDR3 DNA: TGTGCCAGCGGGGGTGACTATGGCTACACCTTC
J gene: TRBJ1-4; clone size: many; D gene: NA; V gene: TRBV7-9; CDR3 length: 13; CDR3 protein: CASSLWQNEKLFF; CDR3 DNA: TGTGCCAGCAGCTTATGGCAAAATGAAAAACTGTTTTTT
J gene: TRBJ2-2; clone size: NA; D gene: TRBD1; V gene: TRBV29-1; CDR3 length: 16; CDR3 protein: CSVEGLRDRGRGELFF; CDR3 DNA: TGCAGCGTTGAAGGCCTTAGGGACAGGGGGCGAGGGGAGCTGTTTTTT
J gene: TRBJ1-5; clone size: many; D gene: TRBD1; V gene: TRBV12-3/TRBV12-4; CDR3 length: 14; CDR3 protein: CASSPTGGNQPQHF; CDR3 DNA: TGTGCCAGCTCACCTACAGGGGGGAATCAGCCCCAGCATTTT
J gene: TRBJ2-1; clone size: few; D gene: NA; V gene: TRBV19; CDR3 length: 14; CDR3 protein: CASSNQGASLEQFF; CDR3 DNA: TGTGCCAGTAGTAATCAGGGAGCATCCCTTGAGCAGTTCTTC
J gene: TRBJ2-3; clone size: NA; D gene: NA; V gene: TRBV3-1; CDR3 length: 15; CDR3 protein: CASSQAEARGDTQYF; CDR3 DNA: TGTGCCAGCAGCCAAGCGGAGGCTAGGGGAGATACGCAGTATTTT
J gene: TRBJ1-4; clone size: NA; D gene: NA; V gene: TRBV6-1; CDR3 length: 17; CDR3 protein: CASSEGQFEYWNEKLFF; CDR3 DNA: TGTGCCAGCAGTGAAGGACAGTTCGAGTATTGGAATGAAAAACTGTTTTTT
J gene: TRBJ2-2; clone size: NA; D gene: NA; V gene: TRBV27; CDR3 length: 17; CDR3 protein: CASSSRQGLEHPGELFF; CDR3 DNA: TGTGCCAGCAGTTCAAGACAGGGACTCGAACACCCCGGGGAGCTGTTTTTT
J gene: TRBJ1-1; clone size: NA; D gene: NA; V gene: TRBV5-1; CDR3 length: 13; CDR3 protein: CASSLTDDTEAFF; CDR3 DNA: TGCGCCAGCAGCTTAACGGACGACACTGAAGCTTTCTTT
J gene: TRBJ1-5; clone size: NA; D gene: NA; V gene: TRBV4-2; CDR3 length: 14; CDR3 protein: CASSQETGNQPQHF; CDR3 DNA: TGTGCCAGCAGCCAAGAGACGGGGAATCAGCCCCAGCATTTT
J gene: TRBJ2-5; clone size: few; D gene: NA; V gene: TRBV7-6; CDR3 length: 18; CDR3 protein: CASSARTRGFVLGETQYF; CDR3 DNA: TGTGCCAGCAGCGCCAGGACTCGGGGCTTTGTATTAGGAGAGACCCAGTACTTC
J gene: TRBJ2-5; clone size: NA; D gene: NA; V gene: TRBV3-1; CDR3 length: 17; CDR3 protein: CASSKVVIAVSQETQYF; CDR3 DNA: TGTGCCTCCTCCAAAGTAGTGATAGCGGTGTCACAAGAGACCCAGTACTTC
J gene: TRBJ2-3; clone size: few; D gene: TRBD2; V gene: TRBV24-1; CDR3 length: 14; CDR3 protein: CATSDYGLVDTQYF; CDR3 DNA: TGTGCCACCAGTGATTACGGACTAGTGGATACGCAGTATTTT
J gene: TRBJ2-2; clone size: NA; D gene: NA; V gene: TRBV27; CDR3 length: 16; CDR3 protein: CASSLFYGSRTGELFF; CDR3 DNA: TGTGCCAGCAGTTTATTTTACGGCTCCCGCACCGGGGAGCTGTTTTTT
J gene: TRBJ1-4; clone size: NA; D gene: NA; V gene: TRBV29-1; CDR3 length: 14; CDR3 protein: CSVGVLATNEKLFF; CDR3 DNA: TGCAGCGTAGGGGTTTTGGCAACTAATGAAAAACTGTTTTTT
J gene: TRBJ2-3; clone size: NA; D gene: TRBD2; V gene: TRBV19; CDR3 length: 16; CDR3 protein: CASSPGWASGADTQYF; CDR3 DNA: TGTGCCAGTAGTCCAGGATGGGCTAGCGGGGCGGATACGCAGTATTTT
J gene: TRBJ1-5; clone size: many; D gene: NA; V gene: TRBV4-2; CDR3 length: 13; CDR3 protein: CASSQQGNQPQHF; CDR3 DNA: TGTGCCAGCAGCCAACAGGGAAATCAGCCCCAGCATTTT
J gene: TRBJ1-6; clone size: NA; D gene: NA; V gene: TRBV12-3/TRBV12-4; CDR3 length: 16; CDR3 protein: CASSLKIGTFNSPLHF; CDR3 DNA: TGTGCCAGCAGTCTTAAAATAGGAACCTTTAATTCACCCCTCCACTTT
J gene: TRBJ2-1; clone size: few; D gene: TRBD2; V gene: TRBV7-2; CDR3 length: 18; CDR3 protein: CASRAGLAASSSYNEQFF; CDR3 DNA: TGTGCCAGCAGGGCGGGACTAGCGGCCTCAAGCTCCTACAATGAGCAGTTCTTC
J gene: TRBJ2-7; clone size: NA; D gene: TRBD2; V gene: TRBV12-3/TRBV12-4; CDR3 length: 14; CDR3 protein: CASSLPGGAGEQYF; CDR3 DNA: TGTGCCAGCAGTTTACCGGGGGGGGCCGGCGAGCAGTACTTC
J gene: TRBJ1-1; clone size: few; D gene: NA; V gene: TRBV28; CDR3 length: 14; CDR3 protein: CASTLLGGRTEAFF; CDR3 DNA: TGTGCCAGCACCCTCCTGGGGGGGCGCACTGAAGCTTTCTTT
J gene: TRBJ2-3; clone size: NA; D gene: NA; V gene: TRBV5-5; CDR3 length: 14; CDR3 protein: CASSLGENTDTQYF; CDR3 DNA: TGTGCCAGCAGCTTGGGTGAAAACACAGATACGCAGTATTTT
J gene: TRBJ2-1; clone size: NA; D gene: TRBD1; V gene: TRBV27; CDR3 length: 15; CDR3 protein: CASSLWGQGRDEQFF; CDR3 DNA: TGTGCCAGCAGTTTATGGGGACAGGGGAGGGATGAGCAGTTCTTC
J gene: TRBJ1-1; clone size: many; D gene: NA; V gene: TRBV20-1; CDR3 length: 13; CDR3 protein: CSARPGEYTEAFF; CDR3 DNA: TGCAGTGCTCGTCCCGGGGAGTACACTGAAGCTTTCTTT
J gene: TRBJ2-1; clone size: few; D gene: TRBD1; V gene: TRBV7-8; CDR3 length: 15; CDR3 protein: CASSLDGQGRDEQFF; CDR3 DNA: TGTGCCAGCAGCTTAGATGGACAGGGTCGAGATGAGCAGTTCTTC
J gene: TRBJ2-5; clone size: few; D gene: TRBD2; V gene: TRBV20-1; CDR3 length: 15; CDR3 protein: CSARNSGGGQETQYF; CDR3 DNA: TGCAGTGCAAGAAATAGCGGGGGAGGACAAGAGACCCAGTACTTC
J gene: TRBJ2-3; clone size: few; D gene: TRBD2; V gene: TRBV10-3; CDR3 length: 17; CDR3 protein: CAISERFGTSGSDTQYF; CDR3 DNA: TGTGCCATCAGTGAAAGGTTCGGGACTAGCGGGTCAGATACGCAGTATTTT
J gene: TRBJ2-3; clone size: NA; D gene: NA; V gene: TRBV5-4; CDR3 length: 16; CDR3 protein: CASSLGLQLETDTQYF; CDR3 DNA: TGTGCCAGCAGCTTGGGATTACAGCTGGAAACAGATACGCAGTATTTT
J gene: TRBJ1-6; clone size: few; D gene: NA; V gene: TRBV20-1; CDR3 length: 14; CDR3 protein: CSALPGQNNSPLHF; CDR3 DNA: TGCAGTGCCCTACCAGGACAGAATAATTCACCCCTCCACTTT
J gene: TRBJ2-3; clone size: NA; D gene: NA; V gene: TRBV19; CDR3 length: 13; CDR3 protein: CASNRLLTDTQYF; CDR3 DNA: TGTGCCAGTAATCGACTTCTCACAGATACGCAGTATTTT
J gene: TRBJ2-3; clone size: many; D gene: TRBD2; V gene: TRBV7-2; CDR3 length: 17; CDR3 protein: CASSPTPTSGGTDTQYF; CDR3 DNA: TGTGCCAGCAGCCCTACCCCGACTAGCGGGGGCACAGATACGCAGTATTTT
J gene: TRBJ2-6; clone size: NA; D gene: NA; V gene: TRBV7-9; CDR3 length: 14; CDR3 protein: CASSVGPGANVLTF; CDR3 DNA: TGTGCCAGCAGCGTAGGGCCTGGGGCCAACGTCCTGACTTTC
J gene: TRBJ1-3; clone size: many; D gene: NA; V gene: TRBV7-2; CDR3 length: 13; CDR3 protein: CASSLAAGNTIYF; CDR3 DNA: TGTGCCAGCAGCCTCGCAGCGGGAAACACCATATATTTT
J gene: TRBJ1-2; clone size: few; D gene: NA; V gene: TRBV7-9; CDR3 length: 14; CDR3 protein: CASSAGTAGGGYTF; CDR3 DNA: TGTGCCAGCAGCGCAGGGACGGCCGGGGGTGGCTACACCTTC